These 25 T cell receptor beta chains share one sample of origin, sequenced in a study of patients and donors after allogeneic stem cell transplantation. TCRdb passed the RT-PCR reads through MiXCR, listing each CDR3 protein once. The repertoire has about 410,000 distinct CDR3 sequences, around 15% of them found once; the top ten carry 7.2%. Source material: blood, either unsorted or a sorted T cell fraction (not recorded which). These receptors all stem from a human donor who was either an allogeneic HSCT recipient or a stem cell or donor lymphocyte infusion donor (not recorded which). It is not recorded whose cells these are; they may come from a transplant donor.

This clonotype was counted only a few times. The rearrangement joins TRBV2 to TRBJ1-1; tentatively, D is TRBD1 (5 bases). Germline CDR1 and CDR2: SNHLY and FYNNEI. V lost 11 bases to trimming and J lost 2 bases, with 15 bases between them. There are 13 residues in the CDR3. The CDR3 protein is CAQGGWSNTEAFF. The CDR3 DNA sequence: TGTGCCCAGGGAGGGTGGAGCAACACTGAAGCTTTCTTT. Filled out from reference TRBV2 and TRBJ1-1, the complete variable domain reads EPEVTQTPSHQVTQMGQEVILRCVPISNHLYFYWYRQILGQKVEFLVSFYNNEISEKSEIFDDQFSVERPDGSNFTLKIRSTKLEDSAMYFCAQGGWSNTEAFFGQGTRLTVV.

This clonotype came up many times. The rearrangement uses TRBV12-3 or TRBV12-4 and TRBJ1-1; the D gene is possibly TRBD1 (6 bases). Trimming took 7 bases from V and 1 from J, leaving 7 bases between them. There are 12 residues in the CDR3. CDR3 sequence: CASTQGNTEAFF. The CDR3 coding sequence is TGTGCCAGCACACAGGGGAACACTGAAGCTTTCTTT.

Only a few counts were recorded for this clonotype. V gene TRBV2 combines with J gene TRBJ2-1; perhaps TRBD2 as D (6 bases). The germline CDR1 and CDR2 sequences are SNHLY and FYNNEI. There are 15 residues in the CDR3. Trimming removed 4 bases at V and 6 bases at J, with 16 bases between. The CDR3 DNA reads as TGTGCCAGCAGTGCCGCTAGCGCGGGTCCCAATGAGCAGTTCTTC. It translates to CASSAASAGPNEQFF. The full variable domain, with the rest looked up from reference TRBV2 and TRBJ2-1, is EPEVTQTPSHQVTQMGQEVILRCVPISNHLYFYWYRQILGQKVEFLVSFYNNEISEKSEIFDDQFSVERPDGSNFTLKIRSTKLEDSAMYFCASSAASAGPNEQFFGPGTRLTVL.

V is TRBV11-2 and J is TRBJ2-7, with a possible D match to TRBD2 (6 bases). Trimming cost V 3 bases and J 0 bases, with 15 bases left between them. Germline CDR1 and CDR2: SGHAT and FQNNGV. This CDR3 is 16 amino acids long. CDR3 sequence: CASSFGGTKSSYEQYF. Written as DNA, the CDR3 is TGTGCCAGCAGCTTTGGGGGGACGAAGAGCTCCTACGAGCAGTACTTC.

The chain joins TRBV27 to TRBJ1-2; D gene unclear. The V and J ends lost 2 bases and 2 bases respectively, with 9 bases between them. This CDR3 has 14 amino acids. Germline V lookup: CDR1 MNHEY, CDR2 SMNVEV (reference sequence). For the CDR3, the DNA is TGTGCCAGCAGTTTAGGGAATCCGAACTATGGCTACACCTTC. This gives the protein CASSLGNPNYGYTF.

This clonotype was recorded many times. CDR3 residues: CASSPTSRLEAFF. Written as DNA, the CDR3 is TGTGCCAGCAGCCCGACCTCCCGGCTTGAAGCTTTCTTT. The chain carries TRBV9 and TRBJ1-1, with D hard to call. This CDR3 is built from 13 residues. The V and J ends lost 4 bases and 7 bases respectively, with 14 bases between them. Germline CDR1 SGDLS, CDR2 YYNGEE.

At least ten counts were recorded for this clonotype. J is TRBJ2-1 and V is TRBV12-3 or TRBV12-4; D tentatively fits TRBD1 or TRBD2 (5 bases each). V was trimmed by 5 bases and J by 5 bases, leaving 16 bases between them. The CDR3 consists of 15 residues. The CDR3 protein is CASSGTRENHNEQFF. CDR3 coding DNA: TGTGCCAGCAGTGGAACCAGGGAGAACCACAATGAGCAGTTCTTC.

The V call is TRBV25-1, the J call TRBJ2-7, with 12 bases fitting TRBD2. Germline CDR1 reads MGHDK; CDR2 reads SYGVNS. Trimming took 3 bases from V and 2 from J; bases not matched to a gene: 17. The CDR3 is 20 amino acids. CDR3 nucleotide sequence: TGTGCCAGCAGTGAGAGGTCTAGCGGGGGGGGCAGTTTGGAGCCCTACGAGCAGTACTTC. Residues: CASSERSSGGGSLEPYEQYF.

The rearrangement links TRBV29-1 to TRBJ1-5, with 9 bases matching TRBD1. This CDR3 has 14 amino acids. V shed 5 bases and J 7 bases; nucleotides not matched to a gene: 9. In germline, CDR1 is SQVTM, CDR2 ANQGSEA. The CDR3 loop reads CSVCQSGTGQPQHF. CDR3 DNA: TGCAGCGTTTGTCAGAGCGGGACAGGGCAGCCCCAGCATTTT.

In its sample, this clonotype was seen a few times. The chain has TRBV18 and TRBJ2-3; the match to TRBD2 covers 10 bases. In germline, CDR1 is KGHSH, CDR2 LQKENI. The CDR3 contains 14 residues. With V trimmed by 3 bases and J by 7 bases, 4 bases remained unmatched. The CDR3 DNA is TGTGCCAGCTCACCGGGACTAGCGAGACATACGCAGTATTTT. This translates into CASSPGLARHTQYF. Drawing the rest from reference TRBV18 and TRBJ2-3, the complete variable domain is NAGVMQNPRHLVRRRGQEARLRCSPMKGHSHVYWYRQLPEEGLKFMVYLQKENIIDESGMPKERFSAEFPKEGPSILRIQQVVRGDSAAYFCASSPGLARHTQYFGPGTRLTVL.

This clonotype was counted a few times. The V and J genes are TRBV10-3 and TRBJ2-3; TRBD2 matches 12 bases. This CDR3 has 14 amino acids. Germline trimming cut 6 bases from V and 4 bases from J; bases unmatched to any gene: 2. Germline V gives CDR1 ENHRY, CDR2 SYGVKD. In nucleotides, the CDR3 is TGTGCCATCAGGCGGACTAGCGGGGCAGATACGCAGTATTTT. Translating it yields CAIRRTSGADTQYF.

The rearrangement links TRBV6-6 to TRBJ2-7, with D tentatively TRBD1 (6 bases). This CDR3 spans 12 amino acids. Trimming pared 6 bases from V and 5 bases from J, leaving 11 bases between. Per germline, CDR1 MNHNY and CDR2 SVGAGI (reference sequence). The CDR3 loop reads CASRLQGHEQYF. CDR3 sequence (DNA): TGTGCCAGCAGACTACAGGGCCACGAGCAGTACTTC.

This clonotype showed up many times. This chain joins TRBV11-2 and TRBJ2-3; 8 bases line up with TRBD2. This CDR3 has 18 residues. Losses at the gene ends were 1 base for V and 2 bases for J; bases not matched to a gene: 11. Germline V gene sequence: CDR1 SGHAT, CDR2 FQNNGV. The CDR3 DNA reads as TGTGCCAGCAGCTTAGTGGGACGGGGGGGCCGGGTCACAGATACGCAGTATTTT. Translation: CASSLVGRGGRVTDTQYF.

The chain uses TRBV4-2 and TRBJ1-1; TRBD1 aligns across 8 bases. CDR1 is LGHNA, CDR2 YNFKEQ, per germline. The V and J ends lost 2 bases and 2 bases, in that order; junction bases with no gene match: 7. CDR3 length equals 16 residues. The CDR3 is CASSQSPGTGNTEAFF. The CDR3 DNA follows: TGTGCCAGCAGCCAAAGCCCCGGGACAGGTAACACTGAAGCTTTCTTT.

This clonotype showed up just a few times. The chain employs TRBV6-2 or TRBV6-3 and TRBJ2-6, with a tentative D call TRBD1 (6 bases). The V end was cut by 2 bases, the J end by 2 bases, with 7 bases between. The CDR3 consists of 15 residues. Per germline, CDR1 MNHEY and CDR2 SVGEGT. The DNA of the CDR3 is TGTGCCAGCAGTTACGGGACAACTGGGGCCAACGTCCTGACTTTC. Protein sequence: CASSYGTTGANVLTF.

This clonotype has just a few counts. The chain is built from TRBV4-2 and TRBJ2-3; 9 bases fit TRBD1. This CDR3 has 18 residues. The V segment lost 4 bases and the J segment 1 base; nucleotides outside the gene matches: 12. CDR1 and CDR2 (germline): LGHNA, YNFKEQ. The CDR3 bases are TGTGCCAGCAGCCTGGGACAGGGCTCCCATCTCGGCACAGATACGCAGTATTTT. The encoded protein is CASSLGQGSHLGTDTQYF.

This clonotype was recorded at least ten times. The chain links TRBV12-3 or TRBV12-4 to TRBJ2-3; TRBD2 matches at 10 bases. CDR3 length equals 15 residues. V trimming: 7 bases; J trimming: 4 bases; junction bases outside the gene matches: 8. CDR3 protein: CASTQGSGRADTQYF. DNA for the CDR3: TGTGCCAGCACCCAAGGGAGCGGGAGGGCAGATACGCAGTATTTT.

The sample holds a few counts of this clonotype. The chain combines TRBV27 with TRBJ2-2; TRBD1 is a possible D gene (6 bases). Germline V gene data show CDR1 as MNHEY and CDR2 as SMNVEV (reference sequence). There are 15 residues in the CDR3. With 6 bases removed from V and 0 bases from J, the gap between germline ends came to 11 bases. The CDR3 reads CASSPYRANTGELFF. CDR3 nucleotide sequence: TGTGCCAGCAGCCCGTACAGGGCGAACACCGGGGAGCTGTTTTTT.

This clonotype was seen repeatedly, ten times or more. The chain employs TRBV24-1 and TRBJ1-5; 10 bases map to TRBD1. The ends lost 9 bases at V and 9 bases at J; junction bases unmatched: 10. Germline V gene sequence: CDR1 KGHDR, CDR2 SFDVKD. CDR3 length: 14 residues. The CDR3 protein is CATGDRGTLGPQHF. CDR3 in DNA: TGTGCCACCGGGGACAGGGGAACTCTTGGGCCCCAGCATTTT.

The CDR3 loop reads CASTLLITGGVEAFF. CDR3 sequence (DNA): TGTGCCAGCACCCTCCTTATCACGGGAGGGGTTGAAGCTTTCTTT. V is TRBV5-8 and J is TRBJ1-1; D perhaps matches TRBD1 (5 bases). Per germline, CDR1 SGHTS and CDR2 YDEGEE. The CDR3 is 15 amino acids. The V and J ends lost 6 bases and 7 bases respectively, with 22 bases between them.

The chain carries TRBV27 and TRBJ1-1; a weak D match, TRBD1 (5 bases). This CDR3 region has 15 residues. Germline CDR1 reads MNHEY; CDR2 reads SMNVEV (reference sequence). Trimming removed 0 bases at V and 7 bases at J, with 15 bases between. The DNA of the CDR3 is TGTGCCAGCAGTTTATCGGGGCAGGAGCCCCGTGAAGCTTTCTTT. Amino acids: CASSLSGQEPREAFF.

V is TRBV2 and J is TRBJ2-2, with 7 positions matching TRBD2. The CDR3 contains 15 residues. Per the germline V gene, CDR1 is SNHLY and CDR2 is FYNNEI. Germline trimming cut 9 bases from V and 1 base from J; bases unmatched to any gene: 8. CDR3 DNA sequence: TGTGCCAGAATCAGCCTAGCGGAGAACACCGGGGAGCTGTTTTTT. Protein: CARISLAENTGELFF.

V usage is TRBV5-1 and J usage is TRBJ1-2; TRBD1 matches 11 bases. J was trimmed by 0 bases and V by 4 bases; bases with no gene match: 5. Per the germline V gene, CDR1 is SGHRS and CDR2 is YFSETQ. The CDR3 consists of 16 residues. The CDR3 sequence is CASSAGTGGSNYGYTF. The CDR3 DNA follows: TGCGCCAGCAGCGCCGGGACAGGGGGGTCTAACTATGGCTACACCTTC.

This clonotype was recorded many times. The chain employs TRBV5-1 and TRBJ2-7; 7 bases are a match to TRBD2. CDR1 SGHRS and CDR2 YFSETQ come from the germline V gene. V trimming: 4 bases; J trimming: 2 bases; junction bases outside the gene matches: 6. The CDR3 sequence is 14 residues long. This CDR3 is CASSGRDYPYEQYF. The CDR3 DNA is TGCGCCAGCAGCGGACGGGACTACCCCTACGAGCAGTACTTC.

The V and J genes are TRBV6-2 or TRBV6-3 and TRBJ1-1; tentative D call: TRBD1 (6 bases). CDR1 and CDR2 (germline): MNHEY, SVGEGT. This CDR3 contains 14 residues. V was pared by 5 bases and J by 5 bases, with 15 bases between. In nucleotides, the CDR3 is TGTGCCAGCAGTCCCCTTTTAGGGGGAACTGAAGCTTTCTTT. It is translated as CASSPLLGGTEAFF.